This entry describes one T cell receptor (beta chain). This sample is drawn from a study of OX40 agonist ivuxolimab in advanced cancers. Whole-study context: Every 2 weeks, patients received ivuxolimab intravenously, dosed at 0.01 to 10 mg/kg. The study reported partial responses in three patients: one hepatocellular carcinoma, two cutaneous melanoma.

V dropped 4 bases and J dropped 4 bases, with 17 bases sitting between them. CDR1 is MNHNS, CDR2 SASEGT, per germline. This CDR3 spans 16 amino acids. The protocol was immunoSEQ multiplex PCR, while the TCRdb copy is restricted to in-frame clones and leaves out a portion. The sample yields roughly 42,000 clones, around 86% seen once. The genes are TRBV6-1 and TRBJ2-1, with D perhaps TRBD2 (6 bases). This receptor was identified in an adult with an advanced solid tumor such as melanoma, head and neck, liver or kidney cancer. Specimen: CD4+ or CD8+ T cells sorted from blood, collected in a trial of the OX40 agonist ivuxolimab. CDR3 DNA sequence: TGTGCCAGCAGTGCCTCCCGCGTGGGGGGATACAATGAGCAGTTCTTC. Encoded protein: CASSASRVGGYNEQFF.